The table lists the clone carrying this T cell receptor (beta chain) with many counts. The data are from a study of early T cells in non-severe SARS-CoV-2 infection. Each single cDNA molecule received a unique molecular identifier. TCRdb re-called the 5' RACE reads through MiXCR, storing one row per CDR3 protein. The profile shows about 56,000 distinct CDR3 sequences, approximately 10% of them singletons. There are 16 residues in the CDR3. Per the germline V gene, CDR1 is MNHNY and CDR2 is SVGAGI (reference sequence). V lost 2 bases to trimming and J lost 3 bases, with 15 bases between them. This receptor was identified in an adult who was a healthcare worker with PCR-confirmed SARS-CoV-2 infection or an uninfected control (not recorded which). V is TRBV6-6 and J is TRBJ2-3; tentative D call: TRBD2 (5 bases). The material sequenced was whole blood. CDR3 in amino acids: CASSYEATRGTDTQYF. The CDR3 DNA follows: TGTGCCAGCAGTTACGAGGCGACCCGCGGGACAGATACGCAGTATTTT.